This TCR beta chain came from a study of T-cell reconstitution after alpha-beta-depleted transplantation in children. Regarding the study as a whole: The high TCRbeta diversity at day 60 in some patients came from surviving recipient T cells and thymic progenitors. T-cell counts and diversity at one year following transplant were attributed mainly to newly produced T cells.

The CDR3 loop spans 17 amino acids. The germline gives CDR1 ENHRY, CDR2 SYGVKD. J was trimmed by 5 bases and V by 2 bases; bases with no gene match: 13. This clonotype was recorded a few times. Its antigen is not known. Unique molecular identifiers were incorporated into the prepared TCRbeta library. MiXCR was run by TCRdb on the PCR reads, yielding one entry per CDR3 protein. The table lists 110,000 or so distinct CDR3 sequences, around 6.4% of them singletons. The chain uses TRBV10-3 and TRBJ2-5, with 8 bases fitting TRBD2. The starting material was PBMCs, mostly from graft donor cells, obtained 360 days after TCRalphabeta/CD19-depleted stem cell transplant. This clonotype was obtained from a male patient under 10 years old who had a stem cell transplant for acute lymphoblastic leukemia, so the T cells may come from the graft donor. The CDR3: CAISEPPGGGVGETQYF. The CDR3 coding sequence is TGTGCCATCAGTGAGCCACCCGGGGGGGGCGTAGGGGAGACCCAGTACTTC.